This T cell receptor beta chain appears in the sequencing data of a study of shared clonotypes between healthy human individuals. The sample holds one count of this clone. The target antigen is unknown. General study results and limits: Estimated clonotype richness was generally higher in naive than memory subsets.

Naive CD8 populations comprised CD45RO-negative cells positively selected for CCR7, excluding terminally differentiated effector memory CD45RA+ cells. The CDR3 contains 14 residues. V lost 2 bases and J 4 bases, leaving 10 bases between the germline ends. The germline gives CDR1 MDHEN, CDR2 SYDVKM. Repertoires were generated with immunoSEQ multiplex PCR, while TCRdb's copy carries only in-frame clones and drops some. The data show about 2.1 million clones, roughly 93% seen once. This rearrangement joins TRBV28 to TRBJ2-3; no firm D call. Input material: naive CD8+ T cells from PBMCs. The receptor was derived from a young man in good health. Some clones in this sample may be carry-over from other donors' samples. This chain's CDR3 is CASSLEGWADTQYF. As DNA, the CDR3 is TGTGCCAGCAGTTTAGAAGGCTGGGCAGATACGCAGTATTTT.